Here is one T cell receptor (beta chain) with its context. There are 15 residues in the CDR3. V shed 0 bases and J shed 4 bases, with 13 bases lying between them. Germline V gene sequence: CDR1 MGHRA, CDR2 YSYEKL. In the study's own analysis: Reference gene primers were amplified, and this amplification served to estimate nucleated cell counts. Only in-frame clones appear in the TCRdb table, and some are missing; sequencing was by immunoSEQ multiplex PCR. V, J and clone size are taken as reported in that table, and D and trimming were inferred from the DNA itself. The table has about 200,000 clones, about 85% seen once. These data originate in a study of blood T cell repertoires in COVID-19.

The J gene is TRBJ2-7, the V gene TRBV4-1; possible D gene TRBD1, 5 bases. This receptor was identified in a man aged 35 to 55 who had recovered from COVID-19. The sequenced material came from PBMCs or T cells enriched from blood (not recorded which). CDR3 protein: CASSQESRVVYEQYF. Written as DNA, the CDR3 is TGCGCCAGCAGCCAAGAGAGCAGGGTGGTATACGAGCAGTACTTC.